This passage covers 21 T cell receptor beta chains from one sample sequenced in a study of identical twins. TCRdb independently ran MiXCR on the 5' RACE reads; one entry per CDR3 protein. The top ten clones hold 3% of a sample with a few hundred thousand distinct CDR3 sequences, 9.6% of them seen once. The same specimen was also included in a second study, on yellow fever vaccine responses in identical twins.

Source material: PBMCs. The receptors stem from a woman younger than 35 in good health.

This chain uses TRBV30 with TRBJ2-3; unclear D gene. CDR1 is GTSNPN and CDR2 is SVGIG in the germline V gene (reference sequence). The CDR3 is 14 amino acids. V lost 0 bases, J lost 2 bases, and 9 bases lay in between. Written as DNA, the CDR3 is TGTGCCTGGAGTGTGCGGCGGACCACAGATACGCAGTATTTT. Translating gives CAWSVRRTTDTQYF.

This clonotype showed up just a few times. The rearrangement joins TRBV5-1 to TRBJ2-1, with 8 nucleotides matching TRBD1. The CDR3 consists of 19 residues. Unmatched junction bases numbered 18, after V lost 7 bases and J lost 0 bases. Germline V gene lookup returns CDR1 SGHRS and CDR2 YFSETQ. CDR3 sequence reads: CASRPSTGGINSSYNEQFF. The CDR3, as DNA: TGCGCCAGCCGCCCTTCAACAGGGGGGATAAATAGCTCCTACAATGAGCAGTTCTTC.

This clonotype was observed many times. V and J are TRBV3-1 and TRBJ2-3; D ambiguous. Per germline, CDR1 LGHDT and CDR2 YNNKEL (reference sequence). The CDR3 runs to 13 residues. Trimming stripped 4 bases from V and 2 bases from J, with 7 bases between. In DNA form, the CDR3 reads TGTGCCAGCAGCCGTTCCGACACAGATACGCAGTATTTT. Translation gives CASSRSDTDTQYF.

V gene TRBV15 combines with J gene TRBJ2-7; 7 positions match TRBD1. This CDR3 has 16 residues. Trimming cost V 0 bases and J 3 bases; bases outside gene matches: 8. Germline lookup yields CDR1 LNHNV and CDR2 YYDKDF (reference sequence). The CDR3 reads CATSRDEARQGYEQYF. CDR3 coding DNA: TGTGCCACCAGCAGAGACGAAGCAAGACAGGGCTACGAGCAGTACTTC.

The chain employs TRBV4-3 and TRBJ2-1; 7 nucleotides align to TRBD2. This CDR3 is built from 16 residues. V lost 0 bases, J lost 9 bases, and 11 bases stayed unmatched. Per the germline V gene, CDR1 is LGHNA and CDR2 is YSLEER. Written as DNA, the CDR3 is TGCGCCAGCAGCCAAGATTTGACTAGCCGACCGGCTGAGCAGTTCTTC. Translating it yields CASSQDLTSRPAEQFF.

The genes are TRBV4-1 and TRBJ1-6; 7 positions match TRBD1. The CDR3 is 15 amino acids. V shed 1 base, J shed 9 bases, and the junction held 6 bases outside the gene matches. Germline CDR1 and CDR2: MGHRA and YSYEKL. CDR3 residues: CASSQGQGDFSPLHF. The CDR3 DNA sequence: TGCGCCAGCAGCCAAGGACAGGGAGATTTTTCACCCCTCCACTTT.

This clonotype has at least ten counts. The chain is built from TRBV7-2 and TRBJ2-3; 10 nucleotides line up with TRBD2. The CDR3 is 15 amino acids. V dropped 1 base and J dropped 9; count of bases not matched to a gene: 7. Germline assignment: CDR1 SGHTA and CDR2 FQGNSA. CDR3 region: CASSLVALAGETQYF. As DNA, the CDR3 is TGTGCCAGCAGCTTAGTAGCTCTAGCGGGAGAGACGCAGTATTTT.

This clonotype appeared a few times. This chain links TRBV20-1 with TRBJ2-7, with D perhaps matching TRBD1 (6 bases). V lost 0 bases to trimming and J lost 6 bases, with 18 bases between them. The germline CDR1 and CDR2 sequences are DFQATT and SNEGSKA (reference sequence). This CDR3 has 15 residues. The CDR3 sequence is CSARDLPRTVAEQYF. DNA of the CDR3: TGCAGTGCTAGAGACTTACCCCGGACAGTAGCCGAGCAGTACTTC.

The chain employs TRBV28 and TRBJ2-2; tentative D call: TRBD1 (5 bases). Trimming took 4 bases from V and 3 from J, leaving 21 bases between them. The CDR3 has 18 residues. Looked up from germline, CDR1 is MDHEN and CDR2 is SYDVKM. The DNA of the CDR3 is TGTGCCAGCAGTTACCCATCTACCAGGGAATTTGACACCGGGGAGCTGTTTTTT. It yields the protein CASSYPSTREFDTGELFF. The entire variable domain, with the rest obtained from reference TRBV28 and TRBJ2-2, is as follows: DVKVTQSSRYLVKRTGEKVFLECVQDMDHENMFWYRQDPGLGLRLIYFSYDVKMKEKGDIPEGYSVSREKKERFSLILESASTNQTSMYLCASSYPSTREFDTGELFFGEGSRLTVL.

At least ten counts were recorded for this clonotype. This chain uses TRBV24-1 with TRBJ2-5; 7 positions match TRBD1. The CDR3 runs to 14 residues. Germline V CDR1 and CDR2: KGHDR, SFDVKD. V trimming: 3 bases; J trimming: 1 base; junction bases outside the gene matches: 1. CDR3 sequence: CATSDRTGQETQYF. The CDR3 DNA follows: TGTGCCACCAGTGATCGGACAGGCCAAGAGACCCAGTACTTC.

This clonotype was observed a few times. This chain uses TRBV5-4 with TRBJ1-2, with D unresolved. From germline, CDR1 is SGHNT and CDR2 YYREEE (reference sequence). The V gene lost 1 base and the J gene lost 8 bases, with 9 bases spanning the gap. There are 12 residues in the CDR3. The DNA of the CDR3 is TGTGCCAGCAGCTTGACAGAATGGGGCTACACCTTC. Protein sequence: CASSLTEWGYTF.

This clonotype was picked up many times. J is TRBJ2-5 and V is TRBV7-2; tentative D call: TRBD2 (6 bases). V lost 3 bases to trimming and J lost 5 bases, with 10 bases between them. Germline values: CDR1 SGHTA, CDR2 FQGNSA. The CDR3 loop spans 13 amino acids. For the CDR3, the DNA is TGTGCCAGCAGCTTGCGGGGCTTGGAGACCCAGTACTTC. This translates into CASSLRGLETQYF.

The chain carries TRBV7-2 and TRBJ2-7; possibly TRBD1 for D (5 bases). With 3 bases removed from V and 2 bases from J, the gap between germline ends came to 11 bases. This CDR3 has 14 residues. Germline lookup yields CDR1 SGHTA and CDR2 FQGNSA. The CDR3 bases are TGTGCCAGCAGCTTGACAGTTAACCCCTACGAGCAGTACTTC. This gives the protein CASSLTVNPYEQYF.

V and J are TRBV12-3 or TRBV12-4 and TRBJ1-2; D is uncertain. The CDR3 sequence is 14 residues long. V lost 6 bases and J lost 3, with 14 bases in between. The CDR3 coding sequence is TGTGCCAGCAGGGCCTCCGTGAGGGACTATGGCTACACCTTC. It yields the protein CASRASVRDYGYTF.

This clonotype was recorded many times. The chain carries TRBV5-1 and TRBJ2-5; D is unresolved. V gave up 7 bases and J gave up 4 bases, with 11 bases separating them. The CDR3 spans 12 residues. CDR1 SGHRS and CDR2 YFSETQ come from the germline V gene. CDR3 sequence reads: CASGVAGETQYF. The CDR3 DNA reads TGCGCCAGCGGAGTCGCCGGAGAGACCCAGTACTTC.

The gene calls are TRBV20-1 and TRBJ2-7; TRBD2 might be the D (6 bases). Germline CDR1 and CDR2: DFQATT and SNEGSKA (reference sequence). This CDR3 comprises 12 residues. V was pared by 4 bases and J by 3 bases, with 10 bases between. In nucleotides, the CDR3 is TGCAGTGCTATGGAGGGTGTCTACGAGCAGTACTTC. It encodes CSAMEGVYEQYF.

There are a few counts of this clonotype. V usage is TRBV20-1 and J usage is TRBJ2-2; 7 bases agree with TRBD2. Germline V gene data show CDR1 as DFQATT and CDR2 as SNEGSKA (reference sequence). The CDR3 totals 14 residues. V lost 3 bases to trimming and J lost 5 bases; unmatched junction nucleotides: 6. The CDR3 region is CSARRSGTTGELFF. Here the CDR3 DNA reads TGCAGTGCTAGGCGCAGCGGGACTACCGGGGAGCTGTTTTTT.

This clonotype was recorded many times. The chain has TRBV20-1 and TRBJ2-3; 8 nucleotides agree with TRBD2. Unmatched junction bases numbered 3, after V lost 1 base and J lost 0 bases. CDR3 length equals 15 residues. The germline CDR1 and CDR2 sequences are DFQATT and SNEGSKA (reference sequence). As DNA, the CDR3 is TGCAGTGCTAGAGGTGGCGGGAGGAGCACAGATACGCAGTATTTT. Residues: CSARGGGRSTDTQYF.

In its sample, this clonotype was seen a few times. V usage is TRBV20-1 and J usage is TRBJ2-7, with unresolved D. Germline assignment: CDR1 DFQATT and CDR2 SNEGSKA (reference sequence). The CDR3 covers 14 residues. V shed 4 bases and J shed 3 bases, with 16 bases lying between them. As DNA, the CDR3 is TGCAGTGCTAAAAAGGAGTCCCTTGACTACGAGCAGTACTTC. Translating it yields CSAKKESLDYEQYF.

The sample holds many counts of this clonotype. This chain uses TRBV4-2 with TRBJ2-7; 16 nucleotides line up with TRBD2. Trimming at V came to 0 bases and at J to 5 bases, leaving 10 bases not matched to a gene. The CDR3 consists of 19 residues. In germline, CDR1 is LGHNA, CDR2 YNFKEQ. CDR3 region: CASSQDSPGLAGGLNEQYF. In DNA, the CDR3 is TGTGCCAGCAGCCAAGATTCCCCGGGACTAGCGGGAGGGCTCAACGAGCAGTACTTC.

This clonotype was picked up a small number of times. This rearrangement joins TRBV2 to TRBJ2-7; maybe TRBD2 (6 bases). This CDR3 region has 17 residues. V shed 0 bases and J shed 1 base, with 16 bases lying between them. Germline CDR1 reads SNHLY; CDR2 reads FYNNEI. The CDR3 protein is CASSEARGGTLSYEQYF. Written as DNA, the CDR3 is TGTGCCAGCAGTGAAGCGCGAGGCGGGACTCTATCCTACGAGCAGTACTTC.